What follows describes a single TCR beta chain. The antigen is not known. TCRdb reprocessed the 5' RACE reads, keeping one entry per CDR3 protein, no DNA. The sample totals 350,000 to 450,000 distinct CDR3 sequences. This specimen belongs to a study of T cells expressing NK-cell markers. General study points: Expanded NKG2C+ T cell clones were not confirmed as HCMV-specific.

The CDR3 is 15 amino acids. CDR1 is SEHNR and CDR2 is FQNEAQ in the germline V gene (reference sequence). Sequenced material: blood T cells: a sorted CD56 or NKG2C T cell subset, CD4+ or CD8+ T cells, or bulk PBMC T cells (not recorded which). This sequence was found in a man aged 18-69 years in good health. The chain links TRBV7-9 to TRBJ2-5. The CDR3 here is CASSLAATNQETQYF.